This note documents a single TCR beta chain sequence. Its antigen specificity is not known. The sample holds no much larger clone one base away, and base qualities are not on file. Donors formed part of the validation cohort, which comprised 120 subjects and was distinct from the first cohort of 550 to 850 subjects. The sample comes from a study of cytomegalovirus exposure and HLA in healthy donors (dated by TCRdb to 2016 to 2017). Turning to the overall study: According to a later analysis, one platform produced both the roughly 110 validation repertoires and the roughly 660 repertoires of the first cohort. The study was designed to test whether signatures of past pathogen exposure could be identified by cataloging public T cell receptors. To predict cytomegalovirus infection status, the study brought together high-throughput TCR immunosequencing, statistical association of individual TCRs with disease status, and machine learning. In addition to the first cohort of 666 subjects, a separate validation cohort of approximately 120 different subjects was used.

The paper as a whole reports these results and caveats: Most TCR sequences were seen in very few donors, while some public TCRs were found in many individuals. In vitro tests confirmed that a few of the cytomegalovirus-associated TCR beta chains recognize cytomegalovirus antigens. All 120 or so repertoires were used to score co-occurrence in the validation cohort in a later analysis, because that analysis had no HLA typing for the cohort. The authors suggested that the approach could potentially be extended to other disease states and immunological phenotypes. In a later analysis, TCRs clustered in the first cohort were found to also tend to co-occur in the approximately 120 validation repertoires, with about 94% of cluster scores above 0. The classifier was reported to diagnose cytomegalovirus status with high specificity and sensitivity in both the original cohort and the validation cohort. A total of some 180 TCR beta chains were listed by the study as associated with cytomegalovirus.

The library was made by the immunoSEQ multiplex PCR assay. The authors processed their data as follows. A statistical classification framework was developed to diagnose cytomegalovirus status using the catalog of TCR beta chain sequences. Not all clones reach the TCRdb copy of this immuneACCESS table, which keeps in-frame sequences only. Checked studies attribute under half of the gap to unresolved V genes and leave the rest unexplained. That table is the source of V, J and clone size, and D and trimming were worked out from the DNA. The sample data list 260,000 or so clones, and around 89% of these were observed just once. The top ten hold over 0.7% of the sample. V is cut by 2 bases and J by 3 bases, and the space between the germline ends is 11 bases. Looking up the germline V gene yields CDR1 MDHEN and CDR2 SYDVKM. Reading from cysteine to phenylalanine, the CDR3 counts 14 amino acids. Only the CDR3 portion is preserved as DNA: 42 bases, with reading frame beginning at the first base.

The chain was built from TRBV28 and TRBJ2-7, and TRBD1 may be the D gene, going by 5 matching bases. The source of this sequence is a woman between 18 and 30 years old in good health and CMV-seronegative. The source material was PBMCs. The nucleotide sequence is TGTGCCAGCAGTTTACCGCAGGGCGGCTACGAGCAGTACTTC. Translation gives CASSLPQGGYEQYF.